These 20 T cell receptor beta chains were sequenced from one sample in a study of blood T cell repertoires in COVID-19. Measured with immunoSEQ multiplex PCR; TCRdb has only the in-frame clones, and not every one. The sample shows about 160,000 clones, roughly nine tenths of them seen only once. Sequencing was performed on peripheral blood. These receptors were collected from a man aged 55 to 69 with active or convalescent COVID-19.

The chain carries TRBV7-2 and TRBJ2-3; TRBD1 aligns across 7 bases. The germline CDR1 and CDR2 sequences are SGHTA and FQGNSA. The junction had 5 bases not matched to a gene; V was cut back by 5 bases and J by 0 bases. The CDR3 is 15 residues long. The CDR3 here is CASSRDRLSTDTQYF. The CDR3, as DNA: TGTGCCAGCAGCCGGGACAGACTAAGCACAGATACGCAGTATTTT.

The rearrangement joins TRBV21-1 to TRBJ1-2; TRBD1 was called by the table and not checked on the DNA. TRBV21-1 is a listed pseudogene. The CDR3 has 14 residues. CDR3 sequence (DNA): TGTGCCAGCAGCAATTTTGGGACAGAATATGGCTACACCTTC. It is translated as CASSNFGTEYGYTF.

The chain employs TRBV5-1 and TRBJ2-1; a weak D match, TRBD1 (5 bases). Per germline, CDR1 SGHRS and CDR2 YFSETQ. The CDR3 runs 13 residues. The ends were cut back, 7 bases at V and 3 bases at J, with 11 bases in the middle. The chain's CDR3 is CASSKGNYNEQFF. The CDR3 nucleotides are TGCGCCAGCTCGAAGGGGAACTACAATGAGCAGTTCTTC. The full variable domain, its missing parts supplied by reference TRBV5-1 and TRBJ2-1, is KAGVTQTPRYLIKTRGQQVTLSCSPISGHRSVSWYQQTPGQGLQFLFEYFSETQRNKGNFPGRFSGRQFSNSRSEMNVSTLELGDSALYLCASSKGNYNEQFFGPGTRLTVL.

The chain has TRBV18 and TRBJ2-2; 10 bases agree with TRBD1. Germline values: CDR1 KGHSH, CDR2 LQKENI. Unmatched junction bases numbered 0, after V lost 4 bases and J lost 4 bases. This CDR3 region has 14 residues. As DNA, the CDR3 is TGTGCCAGCTCACGACAGGGGGCCACCGGGGAGCTGTTTTTT. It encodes CASSRQGATGELFF.

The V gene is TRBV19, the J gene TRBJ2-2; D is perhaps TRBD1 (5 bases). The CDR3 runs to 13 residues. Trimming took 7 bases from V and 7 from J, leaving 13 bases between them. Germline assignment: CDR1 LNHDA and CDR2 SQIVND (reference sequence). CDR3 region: CASTRQGSGELFF. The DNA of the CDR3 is TGTGCCAGTACTCGCCAGGGTAGCGGGGAGCTGTTTTTT.

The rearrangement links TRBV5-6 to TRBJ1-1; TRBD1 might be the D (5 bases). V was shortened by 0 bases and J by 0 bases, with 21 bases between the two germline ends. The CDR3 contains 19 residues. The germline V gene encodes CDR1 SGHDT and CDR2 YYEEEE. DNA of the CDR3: TGTGCCAGCAGCTTGGCCAGATTTCGATCACAGGCCCTGAACACTGAAGCTTTCTTT. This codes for CASSLARFRSQALNTEAFF.

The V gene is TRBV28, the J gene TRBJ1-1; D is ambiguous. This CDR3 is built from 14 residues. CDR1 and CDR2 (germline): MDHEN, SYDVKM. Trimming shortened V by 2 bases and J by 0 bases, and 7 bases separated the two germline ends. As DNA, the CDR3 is TGTGCCAGCAGTTTAGGGGAGATGAACACTGAAGCTTTCTTT. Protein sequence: CASSLGEMNTEAFF.

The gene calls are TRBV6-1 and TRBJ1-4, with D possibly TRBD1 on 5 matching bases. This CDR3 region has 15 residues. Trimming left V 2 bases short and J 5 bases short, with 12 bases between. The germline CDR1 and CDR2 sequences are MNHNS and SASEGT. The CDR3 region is CASSEIGEPNEKLFF. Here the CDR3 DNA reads TGTGCCAGCAGTGAAATAGGGGAACCGAATGAAAAACTGTTTTTT.

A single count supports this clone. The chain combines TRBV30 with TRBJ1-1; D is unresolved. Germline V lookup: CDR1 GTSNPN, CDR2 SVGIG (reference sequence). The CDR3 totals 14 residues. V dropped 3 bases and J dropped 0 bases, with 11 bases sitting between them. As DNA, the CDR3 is TGTGCCTGGAGGCGGGGATTGATGAACACTGAAGCTTTCTTT. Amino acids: CAWRRGLMNTEAFF.

This chain's CDR3 is CSAGGIYEQYF. DNA for the CDR3: TGCAGTGCTGGGGGGATCTACGAGCAGTACTTC. The V gene is TRBV20-1, the J gene TRBJ2-7; a weak D match, TRBD2 (6 bases). The CDR3 has 11 amino acids. V was cut by 5 bases and J by 3 bases, with 8 bases left in between. Germline loops: CDR1 DFQATT, CDR2 SNEGSKA (reference sequence).

CDR3 in amino acids: CASSESTGGTGELFF. The CDR3 nucleotides are TGCGCCAGCAGTGAGTCGACAGGGGGCACCGGGGAGCTGTTTTTT. J is TRBJ2-2 and V is TRBV10-1; TRBD1 matches 9 bases. The germline V gene has CDR1 WNHNN and CDR2 SYGVQD (reference sequence). The CDR3 loop spans 15 amino acids. V was clipped by 0 bases and J by 4 bases; unmatched bases: 0.

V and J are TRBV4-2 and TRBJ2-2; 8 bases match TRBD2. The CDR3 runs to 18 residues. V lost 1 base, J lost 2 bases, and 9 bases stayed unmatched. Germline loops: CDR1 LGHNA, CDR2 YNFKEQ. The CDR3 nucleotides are TGTGCCAGCAGCCAAGCCGGGAGCGGGAGAGCCAACACCGGGGAGCTGTTTTTT. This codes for CASSQAGSGRANTGELFF.

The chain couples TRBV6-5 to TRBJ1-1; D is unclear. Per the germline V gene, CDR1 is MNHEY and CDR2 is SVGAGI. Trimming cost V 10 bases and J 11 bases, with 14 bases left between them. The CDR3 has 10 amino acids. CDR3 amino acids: CAIHRREAFF. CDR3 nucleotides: TGTGCCATCCATAGGAGGGAGGCTTTCTTT.

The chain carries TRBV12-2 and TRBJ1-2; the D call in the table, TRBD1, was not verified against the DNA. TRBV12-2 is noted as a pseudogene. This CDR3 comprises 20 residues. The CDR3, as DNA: TGTGCAAGTCGCTTAGGGGGAGACAGGAGCATTGCCCCCATGAACTATGGCTACACCTTC. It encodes CASRLGGDRSIAPMNYGYTF.

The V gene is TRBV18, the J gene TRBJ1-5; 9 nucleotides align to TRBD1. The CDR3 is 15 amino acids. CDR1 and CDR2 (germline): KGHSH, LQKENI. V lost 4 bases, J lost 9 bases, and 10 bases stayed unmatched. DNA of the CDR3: TGTGCCAGCTCACATGATCGGACAGGGGTGAGGCCCCAGCATTTT. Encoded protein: CASSHDRTGVRPQHF.

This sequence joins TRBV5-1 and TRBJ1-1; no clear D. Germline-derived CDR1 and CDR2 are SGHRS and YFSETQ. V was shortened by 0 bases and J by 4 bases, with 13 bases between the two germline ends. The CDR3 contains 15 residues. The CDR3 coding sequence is TGCGCCAGCAGCTTGGCAATTGACTTGGGCACTGAAGCTTTCTTT. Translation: CASSLAIDLGTEAFF.

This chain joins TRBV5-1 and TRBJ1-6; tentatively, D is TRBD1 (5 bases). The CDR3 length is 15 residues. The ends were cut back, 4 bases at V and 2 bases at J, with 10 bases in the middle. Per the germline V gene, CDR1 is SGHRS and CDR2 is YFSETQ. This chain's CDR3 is CASSPDSTYNSPLHF. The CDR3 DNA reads TGCGCCAGCAGCCCTGACAGCACCTATAATTCACCCCTCCACTTT.

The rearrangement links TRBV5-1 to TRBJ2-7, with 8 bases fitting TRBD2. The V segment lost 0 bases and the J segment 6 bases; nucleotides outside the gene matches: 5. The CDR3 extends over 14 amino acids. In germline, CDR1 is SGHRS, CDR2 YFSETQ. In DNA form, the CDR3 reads TGCGCCAGCAGCTTGGCGGGGGGGCATTTCGAGCAGTACTTC. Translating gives CASSLAGGHFEQYF.

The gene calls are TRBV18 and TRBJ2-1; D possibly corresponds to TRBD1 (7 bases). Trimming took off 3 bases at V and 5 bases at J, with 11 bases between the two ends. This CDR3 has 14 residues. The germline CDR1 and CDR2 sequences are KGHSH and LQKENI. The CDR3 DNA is TGTGCCAGCTCACCCAGGGGGGAGAACAATGAGCAGTTCTTC. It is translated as CASSPRGENNEQFF.

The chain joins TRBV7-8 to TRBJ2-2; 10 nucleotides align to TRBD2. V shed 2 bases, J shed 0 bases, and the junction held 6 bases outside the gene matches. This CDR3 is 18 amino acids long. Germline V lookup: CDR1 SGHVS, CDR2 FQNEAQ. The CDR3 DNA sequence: TGTGCCAGCAGCTTACTCGGTAGCGGGGGGACGAACACCGGGGAGCTGTTTTTT. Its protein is CASSLLGSGGTNTGELFF.